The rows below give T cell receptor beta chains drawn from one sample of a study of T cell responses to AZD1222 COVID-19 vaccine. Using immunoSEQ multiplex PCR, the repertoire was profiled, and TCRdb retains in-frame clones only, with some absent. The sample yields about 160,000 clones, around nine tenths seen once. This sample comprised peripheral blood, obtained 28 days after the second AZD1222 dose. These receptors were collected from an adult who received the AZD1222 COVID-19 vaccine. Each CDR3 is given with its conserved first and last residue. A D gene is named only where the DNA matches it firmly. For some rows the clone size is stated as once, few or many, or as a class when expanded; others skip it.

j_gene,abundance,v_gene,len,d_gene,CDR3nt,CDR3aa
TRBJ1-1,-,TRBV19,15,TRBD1,TGTGCCAGTAGACGGGACAGGGGTTTTGACACTGAAGCTTTCTTT,CASRRDRGFDTEAFF
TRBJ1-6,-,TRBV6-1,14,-,TGTGCCAGCGGACCCGACAGGTCTAATTCACCCCTCCACTTT,CASGPDRSNSPLHF
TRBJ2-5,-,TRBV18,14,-,TGTGCCAGCTCACCACCCGAGCTGGTAGAGACCCAGTACTTC,CASSPPELVETQYF
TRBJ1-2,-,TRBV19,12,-,TGTGCCAGTAGTACAGGGGCCGGTGGCTACACCTTC,CASSTGAGGYTF
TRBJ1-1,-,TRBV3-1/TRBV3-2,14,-,TGTGCCAGCAGCCAAGATTTGGGGGCCTATGAAGCTTTCTTT,CASSQDLGAYEAFF
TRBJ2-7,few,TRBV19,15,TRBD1,TGTGCCAGTAGCTCACCGACAGGGGGGTCCTACGAGCAGTACTTC,CASSSPTGGSYEQYF
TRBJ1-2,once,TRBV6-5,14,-,TGTGCCAGCAGTAAGGATGGTGGTATCCATGGCTACACCTTC,CASSKDGGIHGYTF
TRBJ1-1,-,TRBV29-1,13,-,TGCAGCGTTGAAGCAAGATTGAACACTGAAGCTTTCTTT,CSVEARLNTEAFF
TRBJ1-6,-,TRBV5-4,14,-,TGTGCCAGCAGCTTGGCGGGGTCCGGTTCACCCCTCCACTTT,CASSLAGSGSPLHF
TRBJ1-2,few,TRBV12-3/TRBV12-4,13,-,TGTGCCAGCAGTTTCCGGGGTGGCTATGGCTACACCTTC,CASSFRGGYGYTF
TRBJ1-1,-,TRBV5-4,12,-,TGTGCCAGCAGCCCTTATCGGGAAGAAGCTTTCTTT,CASSPYREEAFF
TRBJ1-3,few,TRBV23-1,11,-,TGCGCCAGGCCAGTAAGGGACACCATATATTTT,CARPVRDTIYF
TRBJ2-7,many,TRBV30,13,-,TGTGCCTGGAGTGTAATGACCATCTACGAGCAGTACTTC,CAWSVMTIYEQYF
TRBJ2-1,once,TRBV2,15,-,TGTGCCAGCAGTGAAGAGGCAAGCTCCTACAATGAGCAGTTCTTC,CASSEEASSYNEQFF
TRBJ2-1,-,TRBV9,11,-,TGTGCCAGCAGCGTAGGGGCTGAGCAGTTCTTC,CASSVGAEQFF
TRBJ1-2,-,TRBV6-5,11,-,TGTGCCAGCGTGGGTTTCACGGGCTACACCTTC,CASVGFTGYTF
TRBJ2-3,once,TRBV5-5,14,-,TGTGCCAGCACCGGTGGGGCTACCACAGATACGCAGTATTTT,CASTGGATTDTQYF
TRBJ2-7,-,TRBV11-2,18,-,TGTGCCAGCAGCGCGAGGGGCCTCGCCGGGGGCACAACCTACGAGCAGTACTTC,CASSARGLAGGTTYEQYF
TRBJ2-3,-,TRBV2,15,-,TGTGCCAGCACCGCTGTGGGGACTAGCACAGATACGCAGTATTTT,CASTAVGTSTDTQYF
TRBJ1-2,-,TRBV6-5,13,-,TGTGCCAGCAGTTCGGTGAAGAACTATGGCTACACCTTC,CASSSVKNYGYTF
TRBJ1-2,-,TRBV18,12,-,TGTGCCAGCTCACCTGGGACCGATGGCTACACCTTC,CASSPGTDGYTF
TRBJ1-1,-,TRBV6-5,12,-,TGTGCCAGCAGATCTTCGCGGGTTGGGGCTTTCTTT,CASRSSRVGAFF
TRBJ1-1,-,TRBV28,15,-,TGTGCCAGCAGTTTCCGGGGTCCACCGAACACTGAAGCTTTCTTT,CASSFRGPPNTEAFF
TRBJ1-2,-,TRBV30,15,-,TGTGCCTGGAGTCACGGGGGGGAGAGAAGTTATGGCTACACCTTC,CAWSHGGERSYGYTF